These 3 T cell receptor beta chains came from one sample sequenced in a study of Graves' ophthalmopathy and Graves' hyperthyroidism. Amplifying from RNA transcripts, the study obtained TCR beta CDR3 regions. Second-round multiplex PCR came after first-round RT-PCR with HTBI primers. Each CDR3 protein is one row after TCRdb ran MiXCR on the multiplex PCR reads. The data hold some 170,000 distinct CDR3 sequences, with about two fifths observed a single time. Source material: peripheral blood. Receptors were obtained from a young man with Graves' ophthalmopathy.

V is TRBV15 and J is TRBJ1-1; 7 bases line up with TRBD1. Germline V gene lookup returns CDR1 LNHNV and CDR2 YYDKDF (reference sequence). CDR3 size: 16 residues. V trimming: 0 bases; J trimming: 2 bases; junction bases outside the gene matches: 6. For the CDR3, the DNA is TGTGCCACCAGCAGAGATAAGGGGGCAGGTAACACTGAAGCTTTCTTT. Its protein is CATSRDKGAGNTEAFF.

The chain joins TRBV6-2 or TRBV6-3 to TRBJ1-2; TRBD1 might be the D (5 bases). Trimming took off 5 bases at V and 7 bases at J, with 11 bases between the two ends. The CDR3 sequence is 12 residues long. Germline assignment: CDR1 MNHEY and CDR2 SVGEGT. CDR3 protein: CASSEGSGGYTF. In DNA form, the CDR3 reads TGTGCCAGCAGTGAGGGGTCGGGTGGCTACACCTTC.

This clonotype showed up many times. The chain has TRBV7-2 and TRBJ2-7, with 7 bases that match TRBD2. The V segment lost 5 bases and the J segment 0 bases; nucleotides outside the gene matches: 7. Germline lookup yields CDR1 SGHTA and CDR2 FQGNSA. The CDR3 length is 15 residues. The chain's CDR3 is CASSRGGGSSYEQYF. In DNA, the CDR3 is TGTGCCAGCAGCCGGGGCGGGGGAAGCTCCTACGAGCAGTACTTC.